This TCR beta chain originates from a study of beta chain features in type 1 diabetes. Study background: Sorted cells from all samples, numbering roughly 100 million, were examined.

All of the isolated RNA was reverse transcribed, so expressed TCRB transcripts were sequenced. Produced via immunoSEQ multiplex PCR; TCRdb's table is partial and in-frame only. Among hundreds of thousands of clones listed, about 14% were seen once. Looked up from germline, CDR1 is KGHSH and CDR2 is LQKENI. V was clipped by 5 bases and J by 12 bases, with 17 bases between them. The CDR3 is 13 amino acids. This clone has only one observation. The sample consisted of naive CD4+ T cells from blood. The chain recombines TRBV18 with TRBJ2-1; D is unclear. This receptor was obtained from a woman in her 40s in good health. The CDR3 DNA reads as TGTGCCAGCTCAACCGGGTTACGAGAAGGGCAGTTCTTC. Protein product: CASSTGLREGQFF.